Detailed here is one TCR beta chain. No antigen is known for it. A much larger clone differs from this one at a single base, so this may be a read error. This entry belongs to a study of identical twins. The study's findings and limits: Analyses of zero insertions could, in part, be confounded by invariant MAIT and iNKT cells. Insertions were fewer in abundant cord blood beta clonotypes, whereas memory repertoires showed none of this pattern.

TCRdb redid the calling of the 5' RACE reads with MiXCR, one entry per CDR3 protein. Here the sample spans approximately 410,000 distinct CDR3 sequences, around a sixth being singletons. Each donor (without exception) was a healthy Caucasian. The sequenced sample was naive T cells sorted from blood. The TCR sequence derives from a man aged 45-65 years in good health.

This CDR3 is CTVASGLTDTRYF. The CDR3 DNA reads as TGCACTGTGGCTAGCGGTCTCACAGATACGCGGTATTTT. This chain links TRBV20-1 with TRBJ2-3; 7 bases are a match to TRBD2. The CDR3 covers 13 residues. CDR1 is DFQATT and CDR2 is SNEGSKA in the germline V gene (reference sequence).